One and the same sample provided the 26 T cell receptor beta chains below, sequenced in a study of shared clonotypes between healthy human individuals. Repertoires were generated with immunoSEQ multiplex PCR, while TCRdb's copy carries only in-frame clones and drops some. The sample has about 120,000 clones; around 68% are singletons. The sample comprised memory CD8+ T cells sorted from blood. Subset described: CD45RO+ cells pooled with CCR7-negative TemRA cells. The origin of the receptors is a woman aged 25 to 39 in good health.

The chain has TRBV11-2 and TRBJ2-1, with D hard to call. The CDR3 runs to 15 residues. The germline gives CDR1 SGHAT, CDR2 FQNNGV. V dropped 5 bases and J dropped 3 bases, with 14 bases sitting between them. In DNA form, the CDR3 reads TGTGCCAGCAGCCCTCTAGAAGAACTCTACAATGAGCAGTTCTTC. Amino acid sequence: CASSPLEELYNEQFF.

The V gene is TRBV18, the J gene TRBJ2-3; no reliable D call. This CDR3 is built from 16 residues. V was pared by 1 base and J by 0 bases, with 11 bases between. Germline CDR1 is KGHSH and CDR2 is LQKENI. CDR3 coding DNA: TGTGCCAGCTCACCACGCAGCGCGGCGAGCACAGATACGCAGTATTTT. Protein sequence: CASSPRSAASTDTQYF.

The gene calls are TRBV9 and TRBJ2-1, with D possibly called TRBD1 or TRBD2 (5 bases each). Trimming took 0 bases from V and 1 from J, leaving 8 bases between them. This CDR3 is built from 15 residues. CDR1 and CDR2 from the germline V gene are SGDLS and YYNGEE. Written as DNA, the CDR3 is TGTGCCAGCAGCGTAGCTTGGGGGTCCTACAATGAGCAGTTCTTC. It translates to CASSVAWGSYNEQFF.

This sequence joins TRBV9 and TRBJ2-1; D remains ambiguous. Trimming took 0 bases from V and 6 from J, leaving 10 bases between them. Germline V gene data show CDR1 as SGDLS and CDR2 as YYNGEE. The length of the CDR3 is 14 residues. The CDR3 region is CASSVGDSRNEQFF. DNA of the CDR3: TGTGCCAGCAGCGTAGGTGATAGCCGCAATGAGCAGTTCTTC.

The chain uses TRBV29-1 and TRBJ2-5, with 12 bases lining up with TRBD2. CDR3 length: 12 amino acids. The V gene end was trimmed by 4 bases and the J gene end by 9 bases; junction bases not matched to a gene: 3. Germline CDR1 is SQVTM and CDR2 is ANQGSEA. The CDR3 DNA is TGCAGCGTTGGTGGACTAGCGGGGCCCCAGTACTTC. This encodes CSVGGLAGPQYF.

This clone has just a few counts. In nucleotides, the CDR3 is TGTGCCAGCAGTCATACGCTTCTTTTGAACACTGAAGCTTTCTTT. The encoded protein is CASSHTLLLNTEAFF. The J gene is TRBJ1-1, the V gene TRBV25-1; D is undetermined. Germline V lookup: CDR1 MGHDK, CDR2 SYGVNS. The germline V and J ends were trimmed by 5 bases and 0 bases, with 13 bases remaining between them. This CDR3 is built from 15 residues.

The chain uses TRBV6-1 and TRBJ1-1; tentative D call: TRBD1 (6 bases). The CDR3 has 16 amino acids. Germline V gene data show CDR1 as MNHNS and CDR2 as SASEGT. Deletions cut 2 bases from V and 2 bases from J, with 15 bases between. The CDR3, as DNA: TGTGCCAGCAGTGAATATCATGGGGGGGGCAACACTGAAGCTTTCTTT. Amino acids: CASSEYHGGGNTEAFF.

The rearrangement links TRBV14 to TRBJ2-2; the D gene could be TRBD1 or TRBD2 (6 bases each). V was cut by 1 base and J by 6 bases, with 18 bases left in between. Germline CDR1 reads SGHDN; CDR2 reads FVKESK. CDR3 length: 17 amino acids. The CDR3 nucleotides are TGTGCCAGCAGCCAAGTCGTAGGGGGAGGTCCGGCCGGGGAGCTGTTTTTT. The encoded protein is CASSQVVGGGPAGELFF.

This clone was detected only a few times. The CDR3 sequence is CASSQSGRDGNQPQHF. Written as DNA, the CDR3 is TGCGCCAGCAGTCAATCCGGAAGGGACGGCAATCAGCCCCAGCATTTT. The rearrangement joins TRBV23-1 to TRBJ1-5, with D possibly TRBD1 on 5 matching bases. TRBV23-1 is an ORF for which the function is uncertain. The CDR3 contains 16 residues. V lost 0 bases to trimming and J lost 2 bases, with 11 bases between them.

The chain is built from TRBV2 and TRBJ1-1; D gene uncertain. The V end lost 3 bases, the J end lost 1 base, and 6 bases lay between the germline ends. The CDR3 spans 13 residues. Germline-derived CDR1 and CDR2 are SNHLY and FYNNEI. The CDR3 nucleotides read TGTGCCAGCAGTGAGAATCCGAACACTGAAGCTTTCTTT. It codes for CASSENPNTEAFF.

This chain connects TRBV27 to TRBJ2-1; possibly TRBD2 for D (5 bases). V was clipped by 5 bases and J by 8 bases, with 13 bases between them. Per germline, CDR1 MNHEY and CDR2 SMNVEV (reference sequence). This CDR3 has 13 residues. CDR3 in DNA: TGTGCCAGCAGTCTCGTTTGGGGAGATGAGCAGTTCTTC. It encodes CASSLVWGDEQFF.

The chain uses TRBV15 and TRBJ2-1, with TRBD2 matching over 7 bases. Germline lookup yields CDR1 LNHNV and CDR2 YYDKDF (reference sequence). The trim removed 6 bases at V and 1 base at J, leaving 9 bases unmatched. The CDR3 consists of 16 residues. Here the CDR3 reads CATSQFLADSYNEQFF. The CDR3 DNA sequence: TGTGCCACCAGTCAGTTTCTAGCGGATTCCTACAATGAGCAGTTCTTC. The full variable domain, in which reference TRBV15 and TRBJ2-1 provide the parts outside the CDR3, is DAMVIQNPRYQVTQFGKPVTLSCSQTLNHNVMYWYQQKSSQAPKLLFHYYDKDFNNEADTPDNFQSRRPNTSFCFLDIRSPGLGDTAMYLCATSQFLADSYNEQFFGPGTRLTVL.

The rearrangement uses TRBV6-5 and TRBJ2-7; 8 nucleotides agree with TRBD1. In germline, CDR1 is MNHEY, CDR2 SVGAGI. The junction had 8 bases not matched to a gene; V was cut back by 7 bases and J by 6 bases. CDR3 size: 13 residues. DNA for the CDR3: TGTGCCAGCAATGGACAGGGTTCGTCCGAGCAGTACTTC. This sequence encodes CASNGQGSSEQYF.

In its sample, this clone was seen many times. The rearrangement links TRBV5-4 to TRBJ2-7; D gene ambiguous. The CDR3 contains 14 residues. Per the germline V gene, CDR1 is SGHNT and CDR2 is YYREEE (reference sequence). Trimming stripped 0 bases from V and 0 bases from J, with 7 bases between. The CDR3 reads CASSLEANSYEQYF. The CDR3 coding sequence is TGTGCCAGCAGCTTGGAAGCCAACTCCTACGAGCAGTACTTC.

This clone appeared a single time. The V call is TRBV4-1, the J call TRBJ1-2; no clear D. This CDR3 spans 15 amino acids. Germline V gene sequence: CDR1 MGHRA, CDR2 YSYEKL. Trimming pared 1 base from V and 7 bases from J, leaving 16 bases between. The DNA for the CDR3 is TGCGCCAGCAGCCAAGTTTGTGGACGGATGTGTGGCTACACCTTC. Its protein product is CASSQVCGRMCGYTF.

The DNA for the CDR3 is TGCGCCAGCAGAGATGGGCTCTATGGCTACACCTTC. This gives the protein CASRDGLYGYTF. This chain links TRBV4-1 with TRBJ1-2; D unclear. Germline CDR1 MGHRA, CDR2 YSYEKL. The CDR3 spans 12 residues. Trimming removed 6 bases at V and 4 bases at J, with 9 bases between.

The chain recombines TRBV10-3 with TRBJ2-1; 7 nucleotides agree with TRBD2. Germline V CDR1 and CDR2: ENHRY, SYGVKD. V trimming: 2 bases; J trimming: 7 bases; junction bases outside the gene matches: 5. The CDR3 spans 14 residues. Here the CDR3 DNA reads TGTGCCATCAGTGAGGGGACTACCGGTAATGAGCAGTTCTTC. It encodes CAISEGTTGNEQFF.

CDR3 region: CASSVAGGIYEQYF. The CDR3, as DNA: TGTGCCAGTAGTGTAGCGGGAGGGATCTACGAGCAGTACTTC. The chain recombines TRBV19 with TRBJ2-7; 11 positions agree with TRBD2. From germline, CDR1 is LNHDA and CDR2 SQIVND (reference sequence). V trimming: 5 bases; J trimming: 3 bases; junction bases outside the gene matches: 3. The CDR3 is made up of 14 amino acids.

This chain uses TRBV2 with TRBJ1-1, with 12 bases lining up with TRBD1. Per the germline V gene, CDR1 is SNHLY and CDR2 is FYNNEI. The CDR3 runs 17 residues. V was clipped by 6 bases and J by 6 bases; unmatched bases: 14. The CDR3 spells CASRFRDRGLSGPEAFF. CDR3 sequence (DNA): TGTGCCAGCAGGTTCCGGGACAGGGGGCTCAGTGGCCCTGAAGCTTTCTTT.

The V gene is TRBV25-1, the J gene TRBJ2-2; D unresolved. The germline gives CDR1 MGHDK, CDR2 SYGVNS. Between the trimmed V and J ends, which lost 2 bases and 2 bases, there was a span of 9 bases. The CDR3 contains 15 residues. CDR3 region: CASSERAVNTGELFF. As DNA, the CDR3 is TGTGCCAGCAGTGAACGGGCAGTTAACACCGGGGAGCTGTTTTTT. The full variable domain, completed using reference TRBV25-1 and TRBJ2-2, is EADIYQTPRYLVIGTGKKITLECSQTMGHDKMYWYQQDPGMELHLIHYSYGVNSTEKGDLSSESTVSRIRTEHFPLTLESARPSHTSQYLCASSERAVNTGELFFGEGSRLTVL.

The J gene is TRBJ2-4, the V gene TRBV28; unclear D gene. Germline assignment: CDR1 MDHEN and CDR2 SYDVKM. The CDR3 extends over 13 amino acids. V was clipped by 3 bases and J by 13 bases, with 16 bases between them. The CDR3 sequence: CASSFPSLETQYF. The CDR3 DNA is TGTGCCAGCAGTTTCCCCTCCCTAGAAACCCAGTACTTC.

This sequence joins TRBV19 and TRBJ2-2; D unclear. Germline CDR1 and CDR2: LNHDA and SQIVND (reference sequence). The CDR3 contains 13 residues. Trimming removed 1 base at V and 8 bases at J, with 8 bases between. This CDR3 is CASSIVGIGELFF. CDR3 nucleotides: TGTGCCAGTAGTATAGTAGGGATTGGGGAGCTGTTTTTT.

This sequence joins TRBV5-1 and TRBJ1-2; 7 positions match TRBD1. Unmatched junction bases numbered 5, after V lost 4 bases and J lost 8 bases. Germline CDR1 reads SGHRS; CDR2 reads YFSETQ. CDR3 length equals 12 residues. CDR3 region: CASSPGGTGYTF. The CDR3 coding sequence is TGCGCCAGCAGCCCAGGGGGGACGGGCTACACCTTC.

CDR3 coding DNA: TGTGCCAGCAGCCAAGAGATGCAGACGGAGAACACTGAAGCTTTCTTT. Encoded protein: CASSQEMQTENTEAFF. The rearrangement joins TRBV4-2 to TRBJ1-1; the D is unclear. V lost 0 bases to trimming and J lost 1 base, with 12 bases between them. Looked up from germline, CDR1 is LGHNA and CDR2 is YNFKEQ. There are 16 residues in the CDR3.

This clone was seen a handful of times. The chain is built from TRBV7-3 and TRBJ1-3; weak D call: TRBD1 (5 bases). Looked up from germline, CDR1 is SGHTA and CDR2 is FQGTGA. CDR3 length: 14 amino acids. V dropped 3 bases and J dropped 4 bases, with 10 bases sitting between them. The CDR3 DNA reads TGTGCCAGCAGCTTGAGGGGAACAGGAAACACCATATATTTT. This sequence encodes CASSLRGTGNTIYF.

This clone was seen once. This rearrangement joins TRBV27 to TRBJ2-3; D gene ambiguous. The CDR3 sequence is 10 residues long. Germline loops: CDR1 MNHEY, CDR2 SMNVEV (reference sequence). Trimming left V 7 bases short and J 6 bases short, with 5 bases between. The CDR3 reads CASIGDTQYF. CDR3 bases: TGTGCCAGCATAGGTGATACGCAGTATTTT.